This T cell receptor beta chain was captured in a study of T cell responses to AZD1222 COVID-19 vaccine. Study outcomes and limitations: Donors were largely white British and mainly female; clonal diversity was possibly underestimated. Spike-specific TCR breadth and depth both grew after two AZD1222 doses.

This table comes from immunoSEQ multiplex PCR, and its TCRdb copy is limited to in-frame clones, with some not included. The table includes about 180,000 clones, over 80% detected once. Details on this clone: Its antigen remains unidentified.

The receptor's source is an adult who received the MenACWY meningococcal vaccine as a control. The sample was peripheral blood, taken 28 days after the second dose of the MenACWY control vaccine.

Written as DNA, the CDR3 is TGTGCCAGCAGCTTCGGGACAGGGGGCCGTTATGAGCAGTTCTTC. Its protein is CASSFGTGGRYEQFF. This chain uses TRBV7-2 with TRBJ2-1; TRBD1 agrees at 12 bases. The CDR3 has 15 residues. The germline V gene encodes CDR1 SGHTA and CDR2 FQGNSA. Germline trimming cut 3 bases from V and 8 bases from J; bases unmatched to any gene: 5.